Listed below are T cell receptor beta chains from one sample, sequenced in a study of blood T cell repertoires in COVID-19. Measured with immunoSEQ multiplex PCR; TCRdb has only the in-frame clones, and not every one. The sample includes roughly 62,000 clones, around nine tenths seen only once; the top ten take approximately 0.93%. The sequenced sample consisted of peripheral blood. These receptors all come from a man between 70 and 80 years old with acute or convalescent COVID-19. CDR3s include the opening cysteine and the closing phenylalanine or tryptophan. Each record gives: clone size, D gene, V gene, CDR3 length, J gene, CDR3 protein, CDR3 DNA. D genes are given only for firm matches. Only some rows state a clone size, as once, few, many or a class for expanded clones.

size: NA; D: NA; V: TRBV10-3; length: 12; J: TRBJ2-1; CDR3: CAISELVHEQFF; DNA: TGTGCCATCAGTGAACTAGTCCATGAGCAGTTCTTC
size: once; D: NA; V: TRBV5-1; length: 15; J: TRBJ1-1; CDR3: CASSLAAGMNTEAFF; DNA: TGCGCCAGCAGCTTGGCGGCAGGGATGAACACTGAAGCTTTCTTT
size: NA; D: NA; V: TRBV27; length: 14; J: TRBJ2-7; CDR3: CASSFRRGSYEQYF; DNA: TGTGCCAGCAGTTTCCGACGGGGTTCCTACGAGCAGTACTTC
size: NA; D: TRBD1; V: TRBV18; length: 15; J: TRBJ1-1; CDR3: CASSPQTGVNTEAFF; DNA: TGTGCCAGCTCACCTCAGACAGGGGTTAACACTGAAGCTTTCTTT
size: NA; D: TRBD2; V: TRBV7-6; length: 16; J: TRBJ2-1; CDR3: CASSRGGTSGPNEQFF; DNA: TGTGCCAGCAGCCGGGGCGGGACTAGCGGTCCGAATGAGCAGTTCTTC
size: NA; D: NA; V: TRBV14; length: 16; J: TRBJ1-4; CDR3: CASSPFQGIANEKLFF; DNA: TGTGCCAGCAGTCCATTCCAGGGGATCGCTAATGAAAAACTGTTTTTT
size: NA; D: NA; V: TRBV3-1/TRBV3-2; length: 15; J: TRBJ2-5; CDR3: CASSQPRAGGETQYF; DNA: TGTGCCAGCAGCCAACCTAGGGCTGGAGGAGAGACCCAGTACTTC
size: NA; D: NA; V: TRBV20-1; length: 17; J: TRBJ2-3; CDR3: CSASDALDTGTSDTQYF; DNA: TGCAGTGCTAGTGATGCGCTCGACACAGGGACGTCAGATACGCAGTATTTT
size: NA; D: NA; V: TRBV19; length: 14; J: TRBJ1-6; CDR3: CASSIDEGIASLHF; DNA: TGTGCCAGTAGTATAGACGAGGGAATTGCATCCCTCCACTTT
size: NA; D: TRBD2; V: TRBV11-3; length: 15; J: TRBJ2-3; CDR3: CASSSRTSGTDTQYF; DNA: TGTGCCAGCAGCTCCCGGACTAGCGGAACAGATACGCAGTATTTT
size: few; D: NA; V: TRBV28; length: 14; J: TRBJ1-1; CDR3: CASSVSTGRVEAFF; DNA: TGTGCCAGCAGCGTCTCGACCGGGAGAGTTGAAGCTTTCTTT
size: NA; D: NA; V: TRBV27; length: 16; J: TRBJ1-6; CDR3: CASSSFLRGLGSPLHF; DNA: TGTGCCAGCAGTTCGTTCCTGCGGGGTCTAGGATCACCCCTCCACTTT
size: NA; D: NA; V: TRBV13; length: 16; J: TRBJ2-7; CDR3: CASSRIRLDTSYEQYF; DNA: TGTGCCAGCAGCCGAATCAGACTAGATACGTCTTACGAGCAGTACTTC
size: few; D: TRBD1; V: TRBV6-1; length: 15; J: TRBJ1-3; CDR3: CASSDGTGNTDTIYF; DNA: TGTGCCAGCAGTGACGGGACAGGGAATACGGACACCATATATTTT
size: NA; D: NA; V: TRBV3-1/TRBV3-2; length: 17; J: TRBJ1-2; CDR3: CASSQAAGMSGDYGYTF; DNA: TGTGCCAGCAGCCAAGCAGCAGGGATGAGCGGGGACTATGGCTACACCTTC
size: NA; D: TRBD1; V: TRBV25-1; length: 15; J: TRBJ1-2; CDR3: CASSDWGTGSAGYTF; DNA: TGTGCCAGCAGTGATTGGGGGACAGGGAGTGCGGGCTACACCTTC
size: NA; D: NA; V: TRBV5-6; length: 14; J: TRBJ1-2; CDR3: CASSLINREGGYTF; DNA: TGTGCCAGCAGCTTGATAAACAGGGAAGGTGGCTACACCTTC
size: NA; D: NA; V: TRBV7-6; length: 13; J: TRBJ1-1; CDR3: CASSSQGDTEAFF; DNA: TGTGCCAGCAGCTCCCAGGGTGACACTGAAGCTTTCTTT
size: NA; D: NA; V: TRBV11-2; length: 13; J: TRBJ1-2; CDR3: CASSQRDYGGYTF; DNA: TGTGCCAGCAGCCAACGGGATTACGGGGGCTACACCTTC
size: NA; D: TRBD1; V: TRBV3-1/TRBV3-2; length: 13; J: TRBJ1-2; CDR3: CASSHGQGSGYTF; DNA: TGTGCCAGCAGCCACGGACAGGGGTCAGGTTACACCTTC
size: NA; D: TRBD2; V: TRBV15; length: 16; J: TRBJ2-7; CDR3: CATSAPLAGVTYEQYF; DNA: TGTGCCACCAGTGCCCCTCTAGCGGGGGTAACCTACGAGCAGTACTTC
size: NA; D: TRBD1; V: TRBV11-2; length: 13; J: TRBJ2-7; CDR3: CASSPGTAYEQYF; DNA: TGTGCCAGCAGCCCTGGGACAGCCTACGAGCAGTACTTC
size: NA; D: NA; V: TRBV18; length: 16; J: TRBJ2-6; CDR3: CASSRYSRSGANVLTF; DNA: TGTGCCAGCTCACGCTACTCTCGCTCTGGGGCCAACGTCCTGACTTTC
size: NA; D: NA; V: TRBV5-1; length: 18; J: TRBJ2-5; CDR3: CASSSGSLGQFLQETQYF; DNA: TGCGCCAGCAGCTCTGGTTCTTTAGGACAGTTTTTACAAGAGACCCAGTACTTC
size: NA; D: TRBD1; V: TRBV6-6; length: 14; J: TRBJ1-1; CDR3: CASSFGQAGTEAFF; DNA: TGTGCCAGCAGTTTCGGACAGGCAGGGACTGAAGCTTTCTTT
size: NA; D: TRBD1; V: TRBV18; length: 14; J: TRBJ1-1; CDR3: CASSPQDRGFGAFF; DNA: TGTGCCAGCTCACCGCAGGACAGGGGATTTGGAGCTTTCTTT
size: NA; D: NA; V: TRBV24-1; length: 13; J: TRBJ1-5; CDR3: CATARDSNQPQHF; DNA: TGTGCCACCGCGCGGGACAGCAATCAGCCCCAGCATTTT
size: NA; D: TRBD1; V: TRBV6-5; length: 16; J: TRBJ2-7; CDR3: CASSYSTGQGADEQYF; DNA: TGTGCCAGCAGTTACTCGACGGGACAGGGGGCAGATGAGCAGTACTTC
size: once; D: TRBD1; V: TRBV20-1; length: 15; J: TRBJ1-2; CDR3: CSASGTGTGVVGYTF; DNA: TGCAGTGCTAGTGGAACCGGGACAGGAGTCGTTGGCTACACCTTC
size: NA; D: TRBD2; V: TRBV9; length: 16; J: TRBJ2-2; CDR3: CASSILAGVNTGELFF; DNA: TGTGCCAGCAGCATATTAGCGGGGGTTAACACCGGGGAGCTGTTTTTT
size: NA; D: NA; V: TRBV19; length: 15; J: TRBJ1-5; CDR3: CASTETPNRNQPQHF; DNA: TGTGCCAGTACCGAGACACCGAATCGCAATCAGCCCCAGCATTTT
size: NA; D: NA; V: TRBV10-3; length: 16; J: TRBJ2-6; CDR3: CAISAQGKPGANVLTF; DNA: TGTGCCATCAGCGCACAGGGTAAGCCTGGGGCCAACGTCCTGACTTTC
size: NA; D: TRBD2; V: TRBV19; length: 12; J: TRBJ2-7; CDR3: CASAGAAYEQYF; DNA: TGTGCCTCGGCGGGAGCCGCCTACGAGCAGTACTTC
size: once; D: NA; V: TRBV30; length: 14; J: TRBJ2-3; CDR3: CAWSSYSVIDTQYF; DNA: TGTGCCTGGAGTTCCTATAGCGTAATAGATACGCAGTATTTT
size: NA; D: NA; V: TRBV5-1; length: 13; J: TRBJ1-2; CDR3: CASSLDRDYGYTF; DNA: TGCGCCAGCAGCTTGGACAGGGACTATGGCTACACCTTC